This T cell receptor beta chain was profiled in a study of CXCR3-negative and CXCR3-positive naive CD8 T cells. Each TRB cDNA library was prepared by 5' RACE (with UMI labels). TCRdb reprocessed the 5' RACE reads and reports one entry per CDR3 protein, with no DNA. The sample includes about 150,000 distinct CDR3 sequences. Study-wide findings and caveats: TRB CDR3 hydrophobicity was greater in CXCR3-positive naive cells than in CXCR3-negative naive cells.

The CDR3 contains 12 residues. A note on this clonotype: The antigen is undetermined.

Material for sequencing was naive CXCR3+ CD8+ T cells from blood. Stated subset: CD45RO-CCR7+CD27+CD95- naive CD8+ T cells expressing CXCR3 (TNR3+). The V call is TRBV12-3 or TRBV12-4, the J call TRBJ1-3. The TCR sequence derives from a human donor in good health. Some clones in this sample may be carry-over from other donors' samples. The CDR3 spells CATGLSGNTIYF.